These 19 T cell receptor beta chains originate from one sample sequenced in a study of blood T cell repertoires in COVID-19. This table comes from immunoSEQ multiplex PCR, and its TCRdb copy is limited to in-frame clones, with some not included. The sample contains over 200,000 clones, roughly 80% of which appear only once. What was sequenced was peripheral blood. These receptors were taken from a human donor in a cohort sampled during active COVID-19.

V usage is TRBV7-6 and J usage is TRBJ2-2; 9 bases are a match to TRBD1. V shed 5 bases, J shed 9 bases, and the junction held 10 bases outside the gene matches. Germline V CDR1 and CDR2: SGHVS, FNYEAQ. This CDR3 region has 15 residues. The CDR3 DNA sequence: TGTGCCAGCAGCCACCCGGGACAGGGAGTCCGGGAGCTGTTTTTT. Its translation is CASSHPGQGVRELFF.

This chain joins TRBV16 and TRBJ1-1; TRBD1 is a possible D gene (5 bases). V gave up 4 bases and J gave up 0 bases, with 12 bases separating them. The CDR3 has 15 amino acids. Germline V lookup: CDR1 KGHSY, CDR2 FQNENV. The CDR3 DNA sequence: TGTGCCAGCAGCCTACTGTTGACAGTGAACACTGAAGCTTTCTTT. Translation: CASSLLLTVNTEAFF.

The genes are TRBV19 and TRBJ1-5; the D is unclear. This CDR3 is 15 amino acids long. Between the trimmed V and J ends, which lost 6 bases and 4 bases, there was a span of 16 bases. Looked up from germline, CDR1 is LNHDA and CDR2 is SQIVND (reference sequence). The CDR3 DNA reads TGTGCCAGTAGCCACCTGGAGCGGAGAAATCAGCCCCAGCATTTT. This sequence encodes CASSHLERRNQPQHF.

The chain uses TRBV19 and TRBJ1-1, with TRBD1 matching 12 bases. This CDR3 comprises 15 residues. V dropped 6 bases and J dropped 6; count of bases not matched to a gene: 8. Germline V CDR1 and CDR2: LNHDA, SQIVND (reference sequence). The CDR3 sequence is CASSIGTGGMAEAFF. CDR3 DNA sequence: TGTGCCAGTAGCATTGGGACAGGGGGCATGGCTGAAGCTTTCTTT.

V usage is TRBV14 and J usage is TRBJ1-1; 10 positions match TRBD1. The CDR3 loop spans 17 amino acids. CDR1 SGHDN and CDR2 FVKESK come from the germline V gene. V trimming: 1 base; J trimming: 3 bases; junction bases outside the gene matches: 8. CDR3 in DNA: TGTGCCAGCAGCCAAGTCCGGCCGGACAGGGGGTACACTGAAGCTTTCTTT. Protein: CASSQVRPDRGYTEAFF.

This clone was picked up one time. V gene TRBV27 combines with J gene TRBJ2-7; D not resolved. Trimming removed 8 bases at V and 3 bases at J, with 17 bases between. Per germline, CDR1 MNHEY and CDR2 SMNVEV (reference sequence). This CDR3 has 14 amino acids. DNA of the CDR3: TGTGCCAGCCGACTCAGCCTAAAGGACTACGAGCAGTACTTC. Its translation: CASRLSLKDYEQYF.

V gene TRBV19 combines with J gene TRBJ2-2; 7 bases match TRBD2. CDR3 length: 18 amino acids. The V gene end was trimmed by 0 bases and the J gene end by 6 bases; junction bases not matched to a gene: 13. Germline V gene lookup returns CDR1 LNHDA and CDR2 SQIVND (reference sequence). The CDR3 DNA sequence: TGTGCCAGTAGTATAGATGTTGCCCAGCGGGATAGGTCCGGGGAGCTGTTTTTT. As protein: CASSIDVAQRDRSGELFF.

This chain uses TRBV23-1 with TRBJ2-3; possibly TRBD1 for D (7 bases). TRBV23-1 is an open reading frame whose function is uncertain. V lost 2 bases, J lost 1 base, and 25 bases lay in between. This CDR3 region has 20 residues. The CDR3 bases are TGCGCCAGCAGTCAAATCCCCCAGGGGGAGGCAACTGGGGGCACAGATACGCAGTATTTT. Translation: CASSQIPQGEATGGTDTQYF.

Concerning this clone: It is likely a read error: a sequence one base away is far more abundant. The sample carries other DNA sequences with the same CDR3. The chain recombines TRBV5-4 with TRBJ2-3, with 11 nucleotides matching TRBD2. This CDR3 is 15 amino acids long. Germline loops: CDR1 SGHNT, CDR2 YYREEE (reference sequence). After removal of 3 bases from V and 0 bases from J, the junction contained 0 bases not matched to a gene. Here the CDR3 reads CASSWTSGSTDTQYF. In nucleotides, the CDR3 is TGTGCCAGCAGCTGGACTAGCGGGAGCACAGATACGCAGTATTTT.

This clone appeared a few times. The J gene is TRBJ2-1, the V gene TRBV2; TRBD2 matches 12 bases. Germline-derived CDR1 and CDR2 are SNHLY and FYNNEI. V lost 4 bases and J lost 4; bases outside the gene matches: 5. CDR3 length equals 16 residues. The CDR3 DNA reads as TGTGCCAGCAGTGCCCTAGCGGGAGGGCCGTACAATGAGCAGTTCTTC. It codes for CASSALAGGPYNEQFF. The full variable domain, completed using reference TRBV2 and TRBJ2-1, is EPEVTQTPSHQVTQMGQEVILRCVPISNHLYFYWYRQILGQKVEFLVSFYNNEISEKSEIFDDQFSVERPDGSNFTLKIRSTKLEDSAMYFCASSALAGGPYNEQFFGPGTRLTVL.

The chain joins TRBV27 to TRBJ2-5, with 7 bases lining up with TRBD2. This CDR3 region has 13 residues. With V trimmed by 5 bases and J by 5 bases, 5 bases remained unmatched. Germline lookup yields CDR1 MNHEY and CDR2 SMNVEV (reference sequence). The CDR3 DNA reads TGTGCCAGCAGTGGACTAGTTACCGAGACCCAGTACTTC. Amino acids: CASSGLVTETQYF.

The gene calls are TRBV9 and TRBJ2-1; 13 bases agree with TRBD2. V shed 0 bases and J 9 bases; nucleotides not matched to a gene: 6. The germline V gene has CDR1 SGDLS and CDR2 YYNGEE. The CDR3 spans 16 residues. CDR3 nucleotides: TGTGCCAGCAGCGTAGTGGGACTAGCGGGATATGTTGAGCAGTTCTTC. Protein: CASSVVGLAGYVEQFF.

This clone appeared a few times. V usage is TRBV28 and J usage is TRBJ2-7; the D gene is possibly TRBD2 (5 bases). This CDR3 is built from 15 residues. Trimming pared 5 bases from V and 5 bases from J, leaving 19 bases between. Looked up from germline, CDR1 is MDHEN and CDR2 is SYDVKM. The DNA of the CDR3 is TGTGCCAGCAGTCCCCCACGGGTAGGGAGCGACGAGCAGTACTTC. Translating it yields CASSPPRVGSDEQYF.

The J gene is TRBJ1-3, the V gene TRBV7-9; D gene ambiguous. Trimming stripped 3 bases from V and 0 bases from J, with 9 bases between. The CDR3 sequence is 15 residues long. In germline, CDR1 is SEHNR, CDR2 FQNEAQ (reference sequence). The CDR3 DNA reads TGTGCCAGCAGCTTGGAGAGGGTCTCTGGAAACACCATATATTTT. Protein sequence: CASSLERVSGNTIYF.

The V and J genes are TRBV4-3 and TRBJ1-1; the D gene is possibly TRBD1 (5 bases). V was clipped by 5 bases and J by 2 bases, with 12 bases between them. The germline V gene encodes CDR1 LGHNA and CDR2 YSLEER. The CDR3 covers 14 residues. The CDR3 loop reads CASSGRGANTEAFF. In DNA, the CDR3 is TGCGCCAGCAGCGGAAGGGGCGCAAACACTGAAGCTTTCTTT.

In its sample, this clone was seen once. The V gene is TRBV5-6, the J gene TRBJ1-1, with D perhaps TRBD1 (5 bases). Germline CDR1 and CDR2: SGHDT and YYEEEE. Trimming took 0 bases from V and 5 from J, leaving 8 bases between them. This CDR3 has 13 amino acids. CDR3 sequence reads: CASSLGRGTEAFF. As DNA, the CDR3 is TGTGCCAGCAGCTTGGGGAGGGGAACTGAAGCTTTCTTT.

This clone has a count of ten or more. The CDR3 nucleotides read TGTGCCAGCAGCGCCGGGACAGGGAATGAGCAGTTCTTC. Amino acid sequence: CASSAGTGNEQFF. V is TRBV9 and J is TRBJ2-1, with 9 bases fitting TRBD1. Looked up from germline, CDR1 is SGDLS and CDR2 is YYNGEE. CDR3 length: 13 amino acids. V gave up 3 bases and J gave up 7 bases; unmatched junction bases: 2.

V usage is TRBV5-1 and J usage is TRBJ2-2; weak D call: TRBD1 (5 bases). CDR1 and CDR2 from the germline V gene are SGHRS and YFSETQ. V lost 2 bases, J lost 1 base, and 6 bases lay in between. The CDR3 is 14 residues long. The CDR3 DNA sequence: TGCGCCAGCAGCTTAAGGGGGAACACCGGGGAGCTGTTTTTT. Translating it yields CASSLRGNTGELFF.

J is TRBJ2-1 and V is TRBV7-2; D uncertain. V gave up 4 bases and J gave up 8 bases, with 9 bases separating them. The CDR3 covers 12 residues. Germline V gives CDR1 SGHTA, CDR2 FQGNSA. The CDR3 spells CASSSDLYEQFF. The CDR3 region has the DNA TGTGCCAGCAGCTCTGACTTGTATGAGCAGTTCTTC.